The 25 T cell receptor beta chains below come from one sample, sequenced in a study of blood T cells in healthy people across ages. Combining a sample-barcoded 5' primer with a J-beta primer mix, a second PCR ran for 7 to 11 cycles. TCRdb reanalysed the 5' RACE reads using MiXCR and keeps one entry per CDR3 protein. The table records approximately 670,000 distinct CDR3 sequences, around two fifths of them present only once. Material: blood. The receptors were gathered from a man at least 80 years old in good health.

This clonotype has a handful of counts. This chain connects TRBV7-6 to TRBJ2-3; D might be TRBD2 (5 bases). The CDR3 consists of 14 residues. Germline lookup yields CDR1 SGHVS and CDR2 FNYEAQ. Trimming took off 6 bases at V and 0 bases at J, with 10 bases between the two ends. The CDR3 DNA is TGTGCCAGCAGTGTACTAGAAAGCACAGATACGCAGTATTTT. Its translation is CASSVLESTDTQYF.

The chain carries TRBV11-2 and TRBJ2-1; 8 bases fit TRBD2. The CDR3 is 16 amino acids. In germline, CDR1 is SGHAT, CDR2 FQNNGV. V dropped 0 bases and J dropped 8; count of bases not matched to a gene: 9. The CDR3, as DNA: TGTGCCAGCAGCTTAGATTGGGGACTAGGGCCTTATGAGCAGTTCTTC. It specifies CASSLDWGLGPYEQFF.

V and J are TRBV20-1 and TRBJ1-2; D call uncertain. Looked up from germline, CDR1 is DFQATT and CDR2 is SNEGSKA (reference sequence). The CDR3 runs 17 residues. Trimming removed 1 base from V and 3 bases from J, with 21 bases in between. For the CDR3, the DNA is TGCAGTGCTAGAGCATTAGTAGACCCAAACTCGGACTATGGCTACACCTTC. Encoded protein: CSARALVDPNSDYGYTF.

This clonotype occurred once. The junction differs from germline at one of its ends, possibly a read error. CDR3 sequence reads: CASSPYSPSFAFSSGANALTF. The CDR3 DNA is TGTGCCAGCAGTCCTTATTCCCCCAGTTTTGCCTTCTCCTCTGGGGCCAACGCCCTGACTTTC. V gene TRBV7-6 combines with J gene TRBJ2-6, with TRBD1 as a possible D gene (5 bases). CDR1 and CDR2 from the germline V gene are SGHVS and FNYEAQ. The CDR3 sequence is 21 residues long.

The J gene is TRBJ2-4, the V gene TRBV20-1, with D perhaps assigned TRBD1 or TRBD2 (5 bases each). Trimming pared 6 bases from V and 0 bases from J, leaving 24 bases between. Per germline, CDR1 DFQATT and CDR2 SNEGSKA (reference sequence). CDR3 length equals 18 residues. The CDR3 DNA is TGCAGTGCCTCCCGGGTGAGGGGTGGAACTCTAGCCAAAAACATTCAGTACTTC. Its translation: CSASRVRGGTLAKNIQYF.

The chain has TRBV2 and TRBJ2-3, with TRBD1 as a possible D gene (5 bases). With 0 bases removed from V and 0 bases from J, the gap between germline ends came to 16 bases. Germline CDR1 is SNHLY and CDR2 is FYNNEI. The CDR3 has 18 residues. CDR3 region: CASSEAKSDTHSTDTQYF. The CDR3 bases are TGTGCCAGCAGTGAAGCTAAGTCGGACACACACAGCACAGATACGCAGTATTTT. Filled out from reference TRBV2 and TRBJ2-3, the complete variable domain reads EPEVTQTPSHQVTQMGQEVILRCVPISNHLYFYWYRQILGQKVEFLVSFYNNEISEKSEIFDDQFSVERPDGSNFTLKIRSTKLEDSAMYFCASSEAKSDTHSTDTQYFGPGTRLTVL.

The gene calls are TRBV6-4 and TRBJ2-1; 11 positions agree with TRBD2. This CDR3 contains 15 residues. Germline loops: CDR1 MRHNA, CDR2 SNTAGT. The V and J ends lost 3 bases and 6 bases, in that order; junction bases with no gene match: 4. The CDR3 coding sequence is TGTGCCAGCAGTGAAGAGGGACTAGCGGCCAATGAGCAGTTCTTC. This translates into CASSEEGLAANEQFF.

This clonotype was recorded a few times. J is TRBJ2-1 and V is TRBV6-2 or TRBV6-3, with TRBD2 as a possible D gene (6 bases). CDR3 length: 14 amino acids. The ends were cut back, 6 bases at V and 3 bases at J, with 12 bases in the middle. Germline V CDR1 and CDR2: MNHEY, SVGEGT. The CDR3 coding sequence is TGTGCCAGCAGACGGACTAATAACTACAATGAGCAGTTCTTC. The encoded protein is CASRRTNNYNEQFF.

V is TRBV29-1 and J is TRBJ2-4; 8 nucleotides agree with TRBD2. CDR3 length equals 19 residues. Per the germline V gene, CDR1 is SQVTM and CDR2 is ANQGSEA. Trimming cost V 2 bases and J 1 base; bases outside gene matches: 16. DNA for the CDR3: TGCAGCGTTGAATGGCGGCTGGGGGGCAGCGGGAGTGCCAAAAACATTCAGTACTTC. Its protein product is CSVEWRLGGSGSAKNIQYF.

V is TRBV6-2 or TRBV6-3 and J is TRBJ1-6; possibly TRBD1 for D (6 bases). V was cut by 5 bases and J by 10 bases, with 21 bases left in between. There are 16 residues in the CDR3. CDR1 and CDR2 (germline): MNHEY, SVGEGT. CDR3 sequence reads: CASSPQGKGYGSPLHF. The CDR3 bases are TGTGCCAGCAGTCCACAGGGAAAAGGATATGGCTCACCCCTCCACTTT.

This clonotype was observed a handful of times. The rearrangement links TRBV6-1 to TRBJ2-5; D is unresolved. The CDR3 has 14 residues. Trimming took 2 bases from V and 1 from J, leaving 8 bases between them. CDR1 MNHNS and CDR2 SASEGT come from the germline V gene. CDR3 sequence: CASSEQPLQETQYF. The CDR3 DNA follows: TGTGCCAGCAGTGAACAGCCCCTCCAAGAGACCCAGTACTTC.

This rearrangement joins TRBV6-1 to TRBJ2-7; perhaps TRBD1 as D (5 bases). This CDR3 comprises 13 residues. Per germline, CDR1 MNHNS and CDR2 SASEGT. Trimming pared 3 bases from V and 3 bases from J, leaving 9 bases between. For the CDR3, the DNA is TGTGCCAGCAGTGAGGGGCAGAACTACGAGCAGTACTTC. Translated: CASSEGQNYEQYF.

This clonotype was recorded once. The chain links TRBV20-1 to TRBJ2-5, with D perhaps assigned TRBD1 or TRBD2 (5 bases each). Between the trimmed V and J ends, which lost 4 bases and 5 bases, there was a span of 8 bases. The V gene's germline CDR1 is DFQATT and CDR2 SNEGSKA (reference sequence). The CDR3 is 11 residues long. CDR3 in amino acids: CSATGQETQYF. CDR3 DNA: TGCAGTGCTACGGGGCAGGAGACCCAGTACTTC.

The rearrangement joins TRBV9 to TRBJ2-7; 9 positions agree with TRBD1. V lost 2 bases, J lost 3 bases, and 12 bases stayed unmatched. The CDR3 length is 17 residues. Germline V gene lookup returns CDR1 SGDLS and CDR2 YYNGEE. CDR3: CASSVDPTGQGSYEQYF. The CDR3 nucleotides are TGTGCCAGCAGCGTGGACCCGACGGGACAGGGCAGCTACGAGCAGTACTTC.

This chain links TRBV19 with TRBJ2-1, with unresolved D. CDR3 size: 16 residues. V was clipped by 2 bases and J by 0 bases, with 11 bases between them. Looked up from germline, CDR1 is LNHDA and CDR2 is SQIVND (reference sequence). DNA for the CDR3: TGTGCCAGTAGTATACCACGACCGAACTCCTACAATGAGCAGTTCTTC. Amino acid sequence: CASSIPRPNSYNEQFF.

The chain carries TRBV27 and TRBJ2-1, with 7 bases identical to TRBD2. Germline CDR1 reads MNHEY; CDR2 reads SMNVEV (reference sequence). CDR3 size: 13 residues. V trimming: 2 bases; J trimming: 13 bases; junction bases outside the gene matches: 8. CDR3 DNA sequence: TGTGCCAGCAGTTTAGTTAGGGGAGGGACCCAGTTCTTC. Translation gives CASSLVRGGTQFF.

The chain uses TRBV28 and TRBJ2-7; possibly TRBD1 for D (6 bases). Germline CDR1 and CDR2: MDHEN and SYDVKM. This CDR3 is 13 amino acids long. Trimming removed 6 bases at V and 1 base at J, with 10 bases between. The CDR3 DNA is TGTGCCAGCAGCACAGGGATTTCCTACGAGCAGTACTTC. The encoded protein is CASSTGISYEQYF.

This rearrangement joins TRBV6-5 to TRBJ2-3, with D possibly being TRBD1 (5 bases). Between the trimmed V and J ends, which lost 2 bases and 3 bases, there was a span of 12 bases. The length of the CDR3 is 15 residues. Germline V gene lookup returns CDR1 MNHEY and CDR2 SVGAGI. The CDR3 protein is CASSYLPKGTDTQYF. The CDR3 DNA follows: TGTGCCAGCAGTTACCTCCCGAAGGGGACAGATACGCAGTATTTT.

This chain links TRBV7-3 with TRBJ2-6; 13 nucleotides line up with TRBD2. The CDR3 length is 18 residues. V trimming: 5 bases; J trimming: 0 bases; junction bases outside the gene matches: 4. Germline V gene lookup returns CDR1 SGHTA and CDR2 FQGTGA. The DNA for the CDR3 is TGTGCCAGCAGCGCGCGACTAGCGGGGGGCTCTGGGGCCAACGTCCTGACTTTC. It specifies CASSARLAGGSGANVLTF.

The chain couples TRBV2 to TRBJ1-4; tentative D call: TRBD1 (5 bases). The V end lost 2 bases, the J end lost 8 bases, and 12 bases lay between the germline ends. The CDR3 contains 14 residues. Per germline, CDR1 SNHLY and CDR2 FYNNEI. CDR3 loop: CASSEQGGEEKLFF. CDR3 coding DNA: TGTGCCAGCAGTGAACAGGGAGGGGAGGAAAAACTGTTTTTT.

This clonotype occurred a few times. The chain carries TRBV10-3 and TRBJ2-3; unclear D gene. Trimming pared 2 bases from V and 5 bases from J, leaving 17 bases between. From germline, CDR1 is ENHRY and CDR2 SYGVKD. This CDR3 is 16 amino acids long. Here the CDR3 DNA reads TGTGCCATCAGTGAGCCGTCCCCTGAGCTCAGAGATACGCAGTATTTT. Translation gives CAISEPSPELRDTQYF.

This clonotype was counted ten times or more. The chain links TRBV27 to TRBJ2-6, with a tentative D call TRBD2 (6 bases). V dropped 3 bases and J dropped 4 bases, with 10 bases sitting between them. The length of the CDR3 is 15 residues. Germline assignment: CDR1 MNHEY and CDR2 SMNVEV (reference sequence). Here the CDR3 DNA reads TGTGCCAGCAGTTTGAGGGAGGTGGGGGCCAACGTCCTGACTTTC. Translated: CASSLREVGANVLTF.

The CDR3 here is CASSQGGYYNEQFF. In DNA, the CDR3 is TGTGCCAGCAGCCAAGGCGGGTACTACAATGAGCAGTTCTTC. The chain joins TRBV3-1 to TRBJ2-1; maybe TRBD2 (5 bases). With 1 base removed from V and 3 bases from J, the gap between germline ends came to 7 bases. Germline values: CDR1 LGHDT, CDR2 YNNKEL (reference sequence). The CDR3 sequence is 14 residues long.

The V call is TRBV29-1, the J call TRBJ2-7; maybe TRBD1 (5 bases). Germline V gene data show CDR1 as SQVTM and CDR2 as ANQGSEA. Trimming shortened V by 3 bases and J by 0 bases, and 12 bases separated the two germline ends. The CDR3 spans 14 residues. In nucleotides, the CDR3 is TGCAGCGTTGAGGAGACAGCGTACTCCTACGAGCAGTACTTC. Translation: CSVEETAYSYEQYF.

The rearrangement joins TRBV11-2 to TRBJ1-5; a weak D match, TRBD1 (6 bases). Germline CDR1 SGHAT, CDR2 FQNNGV. The CDR3 is 15 amino acids. V dropped 5 bases and J dropped 1 base, with 12 bases sitting between them. The CDR3, as DNA: TGTGCCAGCAGCGCAGGGGTACTCAGCAATCAGCCCCAGCATTTT. Translation gives CASSAGVLSNQPQHF.